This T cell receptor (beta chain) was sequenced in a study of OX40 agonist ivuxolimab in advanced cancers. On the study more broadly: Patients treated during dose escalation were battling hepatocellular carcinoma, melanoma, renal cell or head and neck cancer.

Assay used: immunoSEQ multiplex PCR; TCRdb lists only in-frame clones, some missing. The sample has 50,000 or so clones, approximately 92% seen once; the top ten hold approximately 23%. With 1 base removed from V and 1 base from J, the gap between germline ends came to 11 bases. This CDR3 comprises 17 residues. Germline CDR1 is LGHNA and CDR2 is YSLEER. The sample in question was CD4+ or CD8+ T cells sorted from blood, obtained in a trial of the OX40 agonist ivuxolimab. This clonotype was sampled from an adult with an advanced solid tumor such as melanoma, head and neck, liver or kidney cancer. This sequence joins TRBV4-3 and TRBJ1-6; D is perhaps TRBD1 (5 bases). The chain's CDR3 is CASSQGLGTSYNSPLHF. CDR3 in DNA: TGCGCCAGCAGCCAAGGACTTGGGACGTCCTATAATTCACCCCTCCACTTT.